This TCR beta chain was profiled in a study of blood T cell repertoires in COVID-19. Across the study: T cells, B-cell-depleted T cells, or PBMCs supplied cDNA or gDNA.

Seattle-derived patients entered the study during active infection and were followed longitudinally. V was trimmed by 1 base and J by 5 bases, leaving 9 bases between them. CDR1 and CDR2 (germline): LGHNA, YSLEER. The CDR3 loop spans 14 amino acids. TCRdb's copy holds only in-frame clones and misses some; the assay was immunoSEQ multiplex PCR. The table has about 150,000 clones, approximately 91% seen once. The J gene is TRBJ2-1, the V gene TRBV4-3, with D possibly matching TRBD1 (5 bases). The sequenced sample was peripheral blood. This TCR came from a man younger than 35 with COVID-19, enrolled during active disease. The CDR3 coding sequence is TGCGCCAGCAGCCAAGGGTCAGGGAACAATGAGCAGTTCTTC. Its translation is CASSQGSGNNEQFF.